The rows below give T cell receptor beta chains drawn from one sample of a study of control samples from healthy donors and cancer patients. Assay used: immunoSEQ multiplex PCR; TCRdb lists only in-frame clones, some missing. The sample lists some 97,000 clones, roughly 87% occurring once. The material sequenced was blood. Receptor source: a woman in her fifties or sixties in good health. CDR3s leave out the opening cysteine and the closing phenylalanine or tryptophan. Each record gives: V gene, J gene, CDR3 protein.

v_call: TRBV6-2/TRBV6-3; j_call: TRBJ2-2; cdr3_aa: ASSYSRRSSNTGKLF
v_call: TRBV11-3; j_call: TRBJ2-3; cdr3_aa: ASSSTRLTTDTQY
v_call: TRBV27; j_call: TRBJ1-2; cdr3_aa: ASSSAGGIYGYT
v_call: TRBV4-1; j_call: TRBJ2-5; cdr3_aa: ASSQQGQGGLGTQY
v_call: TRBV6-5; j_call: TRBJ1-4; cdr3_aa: ASSYTTGANEKLF
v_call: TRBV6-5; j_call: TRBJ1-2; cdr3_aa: ASSYSSGGYGYT
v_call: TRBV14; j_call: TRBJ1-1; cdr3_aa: ASSQDRSLNTEAF
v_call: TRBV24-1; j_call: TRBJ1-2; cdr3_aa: ATSDLTYGYT
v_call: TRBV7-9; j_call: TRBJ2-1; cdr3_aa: ASSLDDRNEQF
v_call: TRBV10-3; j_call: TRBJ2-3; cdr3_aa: AISDWTSGADTQY
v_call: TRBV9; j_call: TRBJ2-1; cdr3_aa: ASSVEAGDAQF
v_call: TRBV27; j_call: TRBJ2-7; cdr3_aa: ASSLNPSGAYEQY
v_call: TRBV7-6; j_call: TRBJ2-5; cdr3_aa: ASGQGWLETQY
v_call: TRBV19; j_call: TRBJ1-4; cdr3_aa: ATSSIQGATNEKLF
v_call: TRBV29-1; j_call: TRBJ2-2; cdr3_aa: SVTGLTGTGELF
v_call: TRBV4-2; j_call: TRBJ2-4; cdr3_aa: ASSQDPGGAKNIQY
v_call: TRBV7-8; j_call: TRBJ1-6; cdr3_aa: ASSLAGRRSNSPLH
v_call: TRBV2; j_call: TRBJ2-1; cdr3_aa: ASSPVGLAGGQNEQF
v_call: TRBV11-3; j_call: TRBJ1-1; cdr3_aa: ASSLDHGNTEAF
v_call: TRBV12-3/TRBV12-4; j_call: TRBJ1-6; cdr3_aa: ASSLFGNSPLH
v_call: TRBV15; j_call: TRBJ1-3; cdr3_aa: ATSPRQRGNTIY
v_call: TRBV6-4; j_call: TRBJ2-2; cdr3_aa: ASSDSPGGLVGELF
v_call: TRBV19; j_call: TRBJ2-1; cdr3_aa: ASIAGEYNEQF
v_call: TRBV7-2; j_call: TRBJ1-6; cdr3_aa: ASSFNRLYSPLH
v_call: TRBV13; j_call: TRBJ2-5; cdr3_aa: ASSAHRPGSDREETQY
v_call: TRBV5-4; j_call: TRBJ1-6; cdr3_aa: ASSLTLNNSPLH
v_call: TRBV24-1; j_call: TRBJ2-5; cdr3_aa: ATSEGAQETQY
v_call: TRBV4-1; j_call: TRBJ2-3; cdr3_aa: ASSQRPPATQY
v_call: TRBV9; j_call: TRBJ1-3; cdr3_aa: ASSAVVGVNSGNTIY
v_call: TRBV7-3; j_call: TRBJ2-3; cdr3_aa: ASSSAWRGNTQY
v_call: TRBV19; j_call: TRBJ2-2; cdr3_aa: VIEGAETGELF
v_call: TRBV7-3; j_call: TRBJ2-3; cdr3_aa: ASSSGTSGFFTDTQY
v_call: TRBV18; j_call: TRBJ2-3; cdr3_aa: ASSPLGLAGVSTDTQY
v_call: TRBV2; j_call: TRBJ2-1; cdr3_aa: ASSEGLPPSYNEQF
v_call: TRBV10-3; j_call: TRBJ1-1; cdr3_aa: AIQGQVNTEAF
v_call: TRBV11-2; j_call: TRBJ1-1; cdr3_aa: ASSFTGGSGTEAF
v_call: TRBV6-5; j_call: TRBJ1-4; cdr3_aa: ASRNSPGGNEKLF
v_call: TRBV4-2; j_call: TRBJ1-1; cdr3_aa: ASSQDSGTEAF
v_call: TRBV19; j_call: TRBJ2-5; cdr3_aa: ASSLNGAAETQY
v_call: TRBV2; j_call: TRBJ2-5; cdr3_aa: ASSPGAVRETQY
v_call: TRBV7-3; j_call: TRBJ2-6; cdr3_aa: ASKDSGANVLT
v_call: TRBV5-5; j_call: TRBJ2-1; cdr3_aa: ASSLARNEQF
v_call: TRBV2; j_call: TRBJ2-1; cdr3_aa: ASGRTSGGAVNEQF
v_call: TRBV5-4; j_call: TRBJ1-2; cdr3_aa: ASRAPTSANYGYT
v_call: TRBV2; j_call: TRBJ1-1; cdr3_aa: ASHRGLGTEAF
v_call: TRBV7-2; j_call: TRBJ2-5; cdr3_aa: ASSPWGQETQY
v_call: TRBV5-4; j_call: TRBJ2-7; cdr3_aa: ASRKGGASTNEQY
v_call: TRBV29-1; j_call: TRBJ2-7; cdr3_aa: SAKRDRRDEQY
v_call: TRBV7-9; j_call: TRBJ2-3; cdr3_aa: ASSFGGGGYADTQY
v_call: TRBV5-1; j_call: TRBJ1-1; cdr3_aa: ASSLPGGVMNTEAF
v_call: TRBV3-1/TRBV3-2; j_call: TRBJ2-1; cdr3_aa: ASRLAAGSSYNEQF
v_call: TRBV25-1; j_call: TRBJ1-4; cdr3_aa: ARATTGKLANEKLF